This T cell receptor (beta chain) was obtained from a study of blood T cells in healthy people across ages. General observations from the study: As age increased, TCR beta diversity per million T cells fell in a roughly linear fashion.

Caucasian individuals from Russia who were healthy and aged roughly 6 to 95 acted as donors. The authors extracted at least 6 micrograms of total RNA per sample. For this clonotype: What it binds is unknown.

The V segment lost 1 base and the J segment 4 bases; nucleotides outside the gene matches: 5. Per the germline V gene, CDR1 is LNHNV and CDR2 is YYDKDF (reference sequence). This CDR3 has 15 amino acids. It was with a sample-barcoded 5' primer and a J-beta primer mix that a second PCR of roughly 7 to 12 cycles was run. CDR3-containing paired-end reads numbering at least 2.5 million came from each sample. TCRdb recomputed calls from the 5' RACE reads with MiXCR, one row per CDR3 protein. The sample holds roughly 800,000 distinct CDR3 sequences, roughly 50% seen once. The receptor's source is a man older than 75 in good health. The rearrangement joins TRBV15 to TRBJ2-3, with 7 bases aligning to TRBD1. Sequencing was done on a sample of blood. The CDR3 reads CATSRGDRDPDTQYF. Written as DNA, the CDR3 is TGTGCCACCAGCAGAGGCGACAGGGACCCAGATACGCAGTATTTT. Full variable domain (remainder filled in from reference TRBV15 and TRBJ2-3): DAMVIQNPRYQVTQFGKPVTLSCSQTLNHNVMYWYQQKSSQAPKLLFHYYDKDFNNEADTPDNFQSRRPNTSFCFLDIRSPGLGDTAMYLCATSRGDRDPDTQYFGPGTRLTVL.